This T cell receptor beta chain is drawn from a study of shared clonotypes between healthy human individuals. The study, taken as a whole, reports: Only blood samples were collected, and tissue repertoires likely differ.

Profiled with immunoSEQ multiplex PCR; TCRdb holds only in-frame clones, not every one. Counted here are about 1 million clones, 60% to 80% occurring once; the ten biggest clones make up approximately 1.5%. The CDR3 runs to 13 residues. V lost 5 bases to trimming and J lost 5 bases; unmatched junction nucleotides: 1. Germline V lookup: CDR1 MNHEY, CDR2 SVGAGI. About this clone: Antigen: not known.

All donors qualified as healthy HIV-negative adults and had experienced no recent acute infections or vaccinations. Each sample came from a Caucasian adult donor living in Nashville, Tennessee. The chain has TRBV6-5 and TRBJ1-5, with 9 bases fitting TRBD1. The clonotype comes from a man between 18 and 35 years old in good health. Material: memory CD4+ T cells sorted from blood. Subset described: CD45RA-negative fraction. The CDR3 sequence is CASSRDRDQPQHF. CDR3 DNA: TGTGCCAGCAGTCGGGACAGGGATCAGCCCCAGCATTTT.